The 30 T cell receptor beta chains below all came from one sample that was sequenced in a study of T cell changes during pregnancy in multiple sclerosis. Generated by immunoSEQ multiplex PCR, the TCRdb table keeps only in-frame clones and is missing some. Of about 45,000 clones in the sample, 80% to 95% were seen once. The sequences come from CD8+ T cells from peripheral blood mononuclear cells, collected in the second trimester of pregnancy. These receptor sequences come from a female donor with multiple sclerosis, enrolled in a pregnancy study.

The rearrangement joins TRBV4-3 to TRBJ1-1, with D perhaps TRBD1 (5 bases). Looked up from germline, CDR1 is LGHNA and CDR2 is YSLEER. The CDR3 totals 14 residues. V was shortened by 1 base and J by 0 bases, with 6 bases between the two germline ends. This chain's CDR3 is CASSQGGLNTEAFF. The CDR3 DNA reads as TGCGCCAGCAGCCAAGGGGGCCTGAACACTGAAGCTTTCTTT.

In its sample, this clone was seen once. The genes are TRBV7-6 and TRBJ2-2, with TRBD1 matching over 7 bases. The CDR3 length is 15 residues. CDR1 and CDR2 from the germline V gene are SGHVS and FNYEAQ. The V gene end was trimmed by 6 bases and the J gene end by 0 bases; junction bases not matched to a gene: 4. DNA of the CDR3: TGTGCCAGCAGGGCCGGGACAGCGAACACCGGGGAGCTGTTTTTT. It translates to CASRAGTANTGELFF.

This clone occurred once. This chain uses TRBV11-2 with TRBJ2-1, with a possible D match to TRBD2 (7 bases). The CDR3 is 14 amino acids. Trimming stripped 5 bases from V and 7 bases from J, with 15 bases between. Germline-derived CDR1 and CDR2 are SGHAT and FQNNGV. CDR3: CASSGGGATNEQFF. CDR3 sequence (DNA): TGTGCCAGCAGCGGAGGGGGGGCGACTAATGAGCAGTTCTTC.

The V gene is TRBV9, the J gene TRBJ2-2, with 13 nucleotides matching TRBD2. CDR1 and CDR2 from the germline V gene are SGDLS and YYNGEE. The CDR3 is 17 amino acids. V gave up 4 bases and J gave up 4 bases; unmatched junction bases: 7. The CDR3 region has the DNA TGTGCCAGCAGCCCCGGACTAGCGGGGGAGAGCACCGGGGAGCTGTTTTTT. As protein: CASSPGLAGESTGELFF. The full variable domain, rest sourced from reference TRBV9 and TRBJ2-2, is DSGVTQTPKHLITATGQRVTLRCSPRSGDLSVYWYQQSLDQGLQFLIQYYNGEERAKGNILERFSAQQFPDLHSELNLSSLELGDSALYFCASSPGLAGESTGELFFGEGSRLTVL.

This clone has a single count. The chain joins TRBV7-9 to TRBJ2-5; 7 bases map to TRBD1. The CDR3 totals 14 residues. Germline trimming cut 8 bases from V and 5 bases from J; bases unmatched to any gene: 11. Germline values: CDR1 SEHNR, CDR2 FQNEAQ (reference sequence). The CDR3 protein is CASGSPGGRETQYF. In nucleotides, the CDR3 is TGTGCCAGCGGGAGTCCAGGGGGACGGGAGACCCAGTACTTC.

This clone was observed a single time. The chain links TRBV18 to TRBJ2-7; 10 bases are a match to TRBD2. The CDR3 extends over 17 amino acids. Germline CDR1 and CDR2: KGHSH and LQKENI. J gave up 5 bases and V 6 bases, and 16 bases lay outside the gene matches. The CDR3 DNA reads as TGTGCCAGCTCCCAGGACCCCTATAGCGGGGGGTTCGACGAGCAGTACTTC. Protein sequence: CASSQDPYSGGFDEQYF.

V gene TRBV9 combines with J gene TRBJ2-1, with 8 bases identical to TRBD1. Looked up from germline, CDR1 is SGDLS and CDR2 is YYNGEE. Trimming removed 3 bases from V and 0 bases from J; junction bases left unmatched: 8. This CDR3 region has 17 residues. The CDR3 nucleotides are TGTGCCAGCAGCGCCCGGCGTGACAGGGGCTCCTACAATGAGCAGTTCTTC. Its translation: CASSARRDRGSYNEQFF.

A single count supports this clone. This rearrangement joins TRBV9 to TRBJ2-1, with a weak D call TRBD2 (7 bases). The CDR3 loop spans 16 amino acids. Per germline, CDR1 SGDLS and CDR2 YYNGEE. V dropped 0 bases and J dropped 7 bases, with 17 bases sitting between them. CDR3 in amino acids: CASSVGVRGPPNEQFF. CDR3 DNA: TGTGCCAGCAGCGTAGGTGTGCGGGGGCCACCTAATGAGCAGTTCTTC.

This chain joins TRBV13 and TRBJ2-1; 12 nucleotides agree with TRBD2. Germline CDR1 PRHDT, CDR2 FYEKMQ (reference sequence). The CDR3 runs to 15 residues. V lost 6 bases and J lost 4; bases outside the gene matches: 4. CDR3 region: CASRALAGGYNEQFF. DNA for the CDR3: TGTGCCAGCAGGGCTCTAGCGGGGGGGTACAATGAGCAGTTCTTC. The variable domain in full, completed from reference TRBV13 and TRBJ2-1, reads AAGVIQSPRHLIKEKRETATLKCYPIPRHDTVYWYQQGPGQDPQFLISFYEKMQSDKGSIPDRFSAQQFSDYHSELNMSSLELGDSALYFCASRALAGGYNEQFFGPGTRLTVL.

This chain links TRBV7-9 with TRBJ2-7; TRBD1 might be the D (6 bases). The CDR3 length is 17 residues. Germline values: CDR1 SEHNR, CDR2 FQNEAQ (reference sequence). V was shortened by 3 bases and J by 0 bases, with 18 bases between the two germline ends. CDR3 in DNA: TGTGCCAGCAGCTTGGCTGGCAGGGGCCAACTCTCCTACGAGCAGTACTTC. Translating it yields CASSLAGRGQLSYEQYF.

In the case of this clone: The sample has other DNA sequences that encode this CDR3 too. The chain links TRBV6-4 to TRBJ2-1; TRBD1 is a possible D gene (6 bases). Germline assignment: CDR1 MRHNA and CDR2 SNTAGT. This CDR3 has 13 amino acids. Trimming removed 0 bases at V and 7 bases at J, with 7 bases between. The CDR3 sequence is CASSDSGGNEQFF. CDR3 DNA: TGTGCCAGCAGTGACTCAGGGGGAAATGAGCAGTTCTTC.

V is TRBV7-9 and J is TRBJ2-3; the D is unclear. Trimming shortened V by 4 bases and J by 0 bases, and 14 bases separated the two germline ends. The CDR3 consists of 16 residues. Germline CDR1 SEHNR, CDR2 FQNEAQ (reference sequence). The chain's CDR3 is CASSSPSWASTDTQYF. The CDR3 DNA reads TGTGCCAGCAGCTCCCCGTCATGGGCTAGCACAGATACGCAGTATTTT. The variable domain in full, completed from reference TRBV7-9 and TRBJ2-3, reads DTGVSQNPRHKITKRGQNVTFRCDPISEHNRLYWYRQTLGQGPEFLTYFQNEAQLEKSRLLSDRFSAERPKGSFSTLEIQRTEQGDSAMYLCASSSPSWASTDTQYFGPGTRLTVL.

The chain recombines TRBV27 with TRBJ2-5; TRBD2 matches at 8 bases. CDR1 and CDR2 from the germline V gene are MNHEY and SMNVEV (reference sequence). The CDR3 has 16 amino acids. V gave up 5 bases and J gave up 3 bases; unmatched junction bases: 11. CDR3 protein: CASSGTRHFTEETQYF. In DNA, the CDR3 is TGTGCCAGCAGTGGGACTAGACATTTTACCGAAGAGACCCAGTACTTC.

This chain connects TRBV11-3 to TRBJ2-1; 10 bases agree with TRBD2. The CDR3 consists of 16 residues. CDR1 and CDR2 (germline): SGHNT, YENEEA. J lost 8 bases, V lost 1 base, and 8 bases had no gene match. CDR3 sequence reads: CASSLGGLAGVDEQFF. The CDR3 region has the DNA TGTGCCAGCAGCTTAGGCGGCCTAGCGGGGGTAGATGAGCAGTTCTTC. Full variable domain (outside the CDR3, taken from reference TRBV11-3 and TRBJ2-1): EAGVVQSPRYKIIEKKQPVAFWCNPISGHNTLYWYLQNLGQGPELLIRYENEEAVDDSQLPKDRFSAERLKGVDSTLKIQPAELGDSAVYLCASSLGGLAGVDEQFFGPGTRLTVL.

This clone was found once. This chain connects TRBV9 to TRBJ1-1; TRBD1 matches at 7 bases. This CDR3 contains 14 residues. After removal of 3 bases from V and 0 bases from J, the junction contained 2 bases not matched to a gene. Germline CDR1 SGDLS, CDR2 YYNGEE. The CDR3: CASSAQGLNTEAFF. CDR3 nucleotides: TGTGCCAGCAGCGCACAGGGGTTGAACACTGAAGCTTTCTTT.

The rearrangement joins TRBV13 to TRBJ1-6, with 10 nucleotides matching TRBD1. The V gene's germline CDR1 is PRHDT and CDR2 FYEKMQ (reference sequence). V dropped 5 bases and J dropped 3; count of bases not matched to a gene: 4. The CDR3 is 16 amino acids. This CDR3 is CASSIGQGGYNSPLHF. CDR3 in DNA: TGTGCCAGCAGCATCGGACAGGGGGGCTATAATTCACCCCTCCACTTT.

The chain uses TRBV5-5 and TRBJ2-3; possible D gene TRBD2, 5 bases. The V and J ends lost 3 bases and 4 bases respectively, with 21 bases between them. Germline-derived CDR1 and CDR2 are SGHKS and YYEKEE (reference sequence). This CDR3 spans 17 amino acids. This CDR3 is CASSSPILNDGADTQYF. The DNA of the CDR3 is TGTGCCAGCAGCTCGCCCATTCTGAATGACGGGGCAGATACGCAGTATTTT.

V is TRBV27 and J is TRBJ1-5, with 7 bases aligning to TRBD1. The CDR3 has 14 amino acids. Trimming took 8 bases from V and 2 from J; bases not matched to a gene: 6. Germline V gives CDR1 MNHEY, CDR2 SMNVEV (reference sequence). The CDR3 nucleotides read TGTGCCAGCCGACAGGGCGGAGGCAATCAGCCCCAGCATTTT. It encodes CASRQGGGNQPQHF.

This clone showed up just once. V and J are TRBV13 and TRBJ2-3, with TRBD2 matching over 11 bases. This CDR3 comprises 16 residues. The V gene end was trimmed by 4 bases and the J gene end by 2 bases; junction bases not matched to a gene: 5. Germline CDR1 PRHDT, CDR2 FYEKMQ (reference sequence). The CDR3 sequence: CASSSSTSGDTDTQYF. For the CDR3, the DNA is TGTGCCAGCAGCTCCTCGACTAGCGGGGACACAGATACGCAGTATTTT.

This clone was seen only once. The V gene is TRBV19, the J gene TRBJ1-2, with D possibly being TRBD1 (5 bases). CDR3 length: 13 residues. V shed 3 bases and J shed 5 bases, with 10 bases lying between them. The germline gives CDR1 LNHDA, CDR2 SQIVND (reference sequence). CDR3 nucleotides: TGTGCCAGTAGTATCGTGGGGCGTTATGGCTACACCTTC. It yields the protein CASSIVGRYGYTF.

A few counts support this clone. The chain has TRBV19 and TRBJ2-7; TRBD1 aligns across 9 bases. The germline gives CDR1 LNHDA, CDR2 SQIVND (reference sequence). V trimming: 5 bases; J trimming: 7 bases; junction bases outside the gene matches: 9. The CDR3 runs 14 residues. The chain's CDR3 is CASSEGTGWYEQYF. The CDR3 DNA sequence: TGTGCCAGTAGTGAAGGGACAGGGTGGTATGAGCAGTACTTC.

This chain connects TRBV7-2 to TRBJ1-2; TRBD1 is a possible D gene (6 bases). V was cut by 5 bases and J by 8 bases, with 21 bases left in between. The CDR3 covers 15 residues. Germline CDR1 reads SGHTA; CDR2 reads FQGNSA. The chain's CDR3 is CASSPSWTELLGYTF. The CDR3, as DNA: TGTGCCAGCAGCCCGAGTTGGACAGAGCTTCTGGGCTACACCTTC.

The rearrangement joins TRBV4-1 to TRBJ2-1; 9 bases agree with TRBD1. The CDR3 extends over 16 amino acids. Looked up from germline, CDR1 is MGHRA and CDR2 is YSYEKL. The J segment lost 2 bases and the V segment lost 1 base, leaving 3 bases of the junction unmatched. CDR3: CASSQATGGPYNEQFF. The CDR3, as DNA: TGCGCCAGCAGCCAAGCGACAGGGGGACCCTACAATGAGCAGTTCTTC.

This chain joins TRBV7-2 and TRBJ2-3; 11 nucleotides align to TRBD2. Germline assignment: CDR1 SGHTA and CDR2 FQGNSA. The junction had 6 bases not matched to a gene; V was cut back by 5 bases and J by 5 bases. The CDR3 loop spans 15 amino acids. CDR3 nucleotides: TGTGCCAGCAGCCAGACTAGCGGGGTGAGAGATACGCAGTATTTT. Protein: CASSQTSGVRDTQYF.

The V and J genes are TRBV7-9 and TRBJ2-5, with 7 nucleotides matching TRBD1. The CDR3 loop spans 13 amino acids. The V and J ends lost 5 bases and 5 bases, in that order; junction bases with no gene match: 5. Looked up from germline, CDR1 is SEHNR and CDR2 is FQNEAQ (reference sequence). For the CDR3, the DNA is TGTGCCAGCAGCCCAAGGGGGCCGGAGACCCAGTACTTC. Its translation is CASSPRGPETQYF. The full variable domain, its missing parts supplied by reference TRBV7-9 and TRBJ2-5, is DTGVSQNPRHKITKRGQNVTFRCDPISEHNRLYWYRQTLGQGPEFLTYFQNEAQLEKSRLLSDRFSAERPKGSFSTLEIQRTEQGDSAMYLCASSPRGPETQYFGPGTRLLVL.

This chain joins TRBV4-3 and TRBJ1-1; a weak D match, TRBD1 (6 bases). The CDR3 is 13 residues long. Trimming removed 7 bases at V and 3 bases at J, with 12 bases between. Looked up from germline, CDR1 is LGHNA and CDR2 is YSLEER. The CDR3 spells CASTEGDDTEAFF. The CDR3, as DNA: TGCGCCAGCACAGAGGGGGATGACACTGAAGCTTTCTTT.

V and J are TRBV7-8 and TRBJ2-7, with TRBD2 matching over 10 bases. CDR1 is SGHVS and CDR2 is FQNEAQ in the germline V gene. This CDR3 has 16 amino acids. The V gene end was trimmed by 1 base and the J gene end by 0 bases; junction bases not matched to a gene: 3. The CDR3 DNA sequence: TGTGCCAGCAGCTTAGTCACTAGCGGGGACTCCTACGAGCAGTACTTC. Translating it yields CASSLVTSGDSYEQYF.

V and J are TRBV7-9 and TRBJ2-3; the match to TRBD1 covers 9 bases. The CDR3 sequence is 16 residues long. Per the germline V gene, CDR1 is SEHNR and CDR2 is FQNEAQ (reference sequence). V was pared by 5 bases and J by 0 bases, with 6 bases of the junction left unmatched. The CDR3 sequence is CASSPWTGASTDTQYF. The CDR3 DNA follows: TGTGCCAGCAGCCCTTGGACAGGGGCCAGCACAGATACGCAGTATTTT.

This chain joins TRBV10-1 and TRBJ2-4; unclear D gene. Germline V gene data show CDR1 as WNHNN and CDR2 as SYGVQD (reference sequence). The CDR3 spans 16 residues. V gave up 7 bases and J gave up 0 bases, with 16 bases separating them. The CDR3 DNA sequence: TGCGCCAGCATCCCAGAGACTTGCCTAGCCAAAAACATTCAGTACTTC. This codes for CASIPETCLAKNIQYF.

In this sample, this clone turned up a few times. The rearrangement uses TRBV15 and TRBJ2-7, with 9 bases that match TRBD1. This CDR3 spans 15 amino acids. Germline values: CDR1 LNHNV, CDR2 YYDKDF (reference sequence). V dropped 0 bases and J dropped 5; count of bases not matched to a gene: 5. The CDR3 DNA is TGTGCCACCAGCAGAGACGGGACAGGGCGGGACGAGCAGTACTTC. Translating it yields CATSRDGTGRDEQYF.